The entry that follows covers one T cell receptor beta chain sequence. Its cognate antigen is unknown. This record comes from a study of T cell responses to AZD1222 COVID-19 vaccine. Libraries were prepared by immunoSEQ multiplex PCR; TCRdb keeps only in-frame clonotypes and omits some of them. The table includes approximately 120,000 clones, 89% detected once. Whole-study results and caveats: Baseline seropositivity occurred in only six AZD1222 recipients. The donor group comprised mostly white British people and more females; the analysis possibly underestimated clonal diversity.

Germline V lookup: CDR1 SGHVS, CDR2 FNYEAQ. J gave up 4 bases and V 3 bases, and 7 bases lay outside the gene matches. CDR3 length equals 16 residues. This clonotype was sampled from an adult in good health. The sequenced sample was peripheral blood, obtained on day 0 of AZD1222 vaccination. The chain links TRBV7-6 to TRBJ2-2; 8 bases are shared with TRBD2. CDR3 nucleotides: TGTGCCAGCAGCTTGATCGGGGGGGGCCGCACCGGGGAGCTGTTTTTT. Translation: CASSLIGGGRTGELFF.